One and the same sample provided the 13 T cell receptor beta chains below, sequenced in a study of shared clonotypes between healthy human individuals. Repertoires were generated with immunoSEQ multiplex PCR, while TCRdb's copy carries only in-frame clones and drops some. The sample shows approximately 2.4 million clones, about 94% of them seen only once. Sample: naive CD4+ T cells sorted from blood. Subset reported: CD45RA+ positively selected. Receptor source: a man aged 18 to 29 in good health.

This CDR3 is CSALQGAWNNEQFF. DNA of the CDR3: TGCAGCGCCTTACAGGGGGCATGGAACAATGAGCAGTTCTTC. The J gene is TRBJ2-1, the V gene TRBV29-1; 9 bases line up with TRBD1. V shed 7 bases and J 5 bases; nucleotides not matched to a gene: 9. The germline V gene has CDR1 SQVTM and CDR2 ANQGSEA. The CDR3 is 14 amino acids.

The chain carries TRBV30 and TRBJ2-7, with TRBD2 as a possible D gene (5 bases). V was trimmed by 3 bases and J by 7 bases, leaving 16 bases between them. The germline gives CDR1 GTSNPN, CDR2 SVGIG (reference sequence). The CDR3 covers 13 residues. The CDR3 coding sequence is TGTGCCTGGAGCCTACGGTCCGGGGTTGAGCAGTACTTC. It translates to CAWSLRSGVEQYF.

CDR3 in amino acids: CAWSGVRGIVSATNEKLFF. The CDR3 DNA reads TGTGCCTGGAGTGGCGTCAGGGGCATAGTTTCGGCAACTAATGAAAAACTGTTTTTT. The chain has TRBV30 and TRBJ1-4; weak D call: TRBD1 (6 bases). V shed 1 base and J shed 0 bases, with 21 bases lying between them. Per germline, CDR1 GTSNPN and CDR2 SVGIG (reference sequence). The CDR3 has 19 amino acids. Complete variable domain (other parts from reference TRBV30 and TRBJ1-4): SQTIHQWPATLVQPVGSPLSLECTVEGTSNPNLYWYRQAAGRGLQLLFYSVGIGQISSEVPQNLSASRPQDRQFILSSKKLLLSDSGFYLCAWSGVRGIVSATNEKLFFGSGTQLSVL.

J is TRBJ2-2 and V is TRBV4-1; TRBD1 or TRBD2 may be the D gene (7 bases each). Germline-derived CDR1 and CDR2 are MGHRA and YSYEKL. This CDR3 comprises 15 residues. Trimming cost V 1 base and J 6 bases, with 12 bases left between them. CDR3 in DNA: TGCGCCAGCAGCCAAGGACAGGGAGGGCCCGGGGAGCTGTTTTTT. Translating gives CASSQGQGGPGELFF.

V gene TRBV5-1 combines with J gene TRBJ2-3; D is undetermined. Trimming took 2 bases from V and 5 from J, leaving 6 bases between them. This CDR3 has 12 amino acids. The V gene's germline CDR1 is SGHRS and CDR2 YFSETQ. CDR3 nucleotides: TGCGCCAGCAGCTTATCACAAGATACGCAGTATTTT. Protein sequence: CASSLSQDTQYF.

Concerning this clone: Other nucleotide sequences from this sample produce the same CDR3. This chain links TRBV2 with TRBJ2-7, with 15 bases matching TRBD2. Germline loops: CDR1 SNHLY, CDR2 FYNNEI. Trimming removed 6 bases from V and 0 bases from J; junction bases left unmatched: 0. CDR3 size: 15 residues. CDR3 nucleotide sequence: TGTGCCAGCAGGGGACTAGCGGGAGGCTCCTACGAGCAGTACTTC. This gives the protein CASRGLAGGSYEQYF.

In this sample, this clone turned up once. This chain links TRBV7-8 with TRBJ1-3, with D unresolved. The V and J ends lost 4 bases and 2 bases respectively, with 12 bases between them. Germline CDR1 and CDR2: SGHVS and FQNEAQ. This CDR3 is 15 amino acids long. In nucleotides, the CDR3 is TGTGCCAGCAGCTCTGACGTGGTCCCTGGAAACACCATATATTTT. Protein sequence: CASSSDVVPGNTIYF. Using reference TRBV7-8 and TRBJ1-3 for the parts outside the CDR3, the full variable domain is GAGVSQSPRYKVAKRGQDVALRCDPISGHVSLFWYQQALGQGPEFLTYFQNEAQLDKSGLPSDRFFAERPEGSVSTLKIQRTQQEDSAVYLCASSSDVVPGNTIYFGEGSWLTVV.

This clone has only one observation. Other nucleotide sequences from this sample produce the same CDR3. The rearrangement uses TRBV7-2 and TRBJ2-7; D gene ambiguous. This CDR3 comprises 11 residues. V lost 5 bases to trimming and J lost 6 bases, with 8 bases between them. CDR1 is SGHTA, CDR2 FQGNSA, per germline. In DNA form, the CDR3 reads TGTGCCAGCAGCCTAGTCTCCGAGCAGTACTTC. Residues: CASSLVSEQYF. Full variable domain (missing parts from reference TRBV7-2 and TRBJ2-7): GAGVSQSPSNKVTEKGKDVELRCDPISGHTALYWYRQSLGQGLEFLIYFQGNSAPDKSGLPSDRFSAERTGGSVSTLTIQRTQQEDSAVYLCASSLVSEQYFGPGTRLTVT.

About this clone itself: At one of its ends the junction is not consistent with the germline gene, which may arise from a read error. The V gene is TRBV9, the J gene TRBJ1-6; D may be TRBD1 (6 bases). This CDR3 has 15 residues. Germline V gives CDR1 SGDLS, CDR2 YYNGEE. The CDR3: CASSVDSVYNSPLHF. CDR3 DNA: TGTGCCAGCAGCGTGGACAGTGTTTATAATTCACCCCTCCATTTT.

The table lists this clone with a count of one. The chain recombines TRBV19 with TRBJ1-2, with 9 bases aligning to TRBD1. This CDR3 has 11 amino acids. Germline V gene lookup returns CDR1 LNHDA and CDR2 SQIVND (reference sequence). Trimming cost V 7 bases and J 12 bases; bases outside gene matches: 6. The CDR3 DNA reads TGTGCCAGTACCGGGACAGGGATGAACACCTTC. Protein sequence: CASTGTGMNTF.

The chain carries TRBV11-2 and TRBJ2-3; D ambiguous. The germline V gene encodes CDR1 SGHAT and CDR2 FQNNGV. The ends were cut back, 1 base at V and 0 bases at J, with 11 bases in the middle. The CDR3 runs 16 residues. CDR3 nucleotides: TGTGCCAGCAGCTTAGGGCAGGTCACTAGCACAGATACGCAGTATTTT. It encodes CASSLGQVTSTDTQYF.

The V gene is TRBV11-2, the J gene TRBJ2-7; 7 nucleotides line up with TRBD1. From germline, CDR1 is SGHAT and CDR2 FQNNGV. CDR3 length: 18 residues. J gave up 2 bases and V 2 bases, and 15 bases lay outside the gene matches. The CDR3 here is CASSLNTPRRTGAYEQYF. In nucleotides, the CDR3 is TGTGCCAGCAGCTTAAATACCCCGAGACGGACAGGAGCCTACGAGCAGTACTTC.

DNA for the CDR3: TGTGCCAGCAGCTTATGGGGGACCGCCGTTAGGTATGGCTACACCTTC. This codes for CASSLWGTAVRYGYTF. V is TRBV7-9 and J is TRBJ1-2, with a weak D call TRBD1 (5 bases). Germline CDR1 SEHNR, CDR2 FQNEAQ (reference sequence). CDR3 length: 16 amino acids. The ends were cut back, 2 bases at V and 5 bases at J, with 18 bases in the middle.